This entry describes one TCR beta chain. Its matching antigen is unknown. These data come from a study of OX40 agonist ivuxolimab in advanced cancers. Looking at the study overall: An agonistic human IgG2 monoclonal antibody against OX40 (CD134) was given. Dose-escalation patients had hepatocellular carcinoma, melanoma, renal cell or head and neck cancer. Study results and limitations: In general, CD8+ T cells held more expanded clones than CD4+ did, on average.

TCRdb's copy holds only in-frame clones and misses some; the assay was immunoSEQ multiplex PCR. The sample shows 83,000 or so clones, about 80% of them seen only once. Germline CDR1 and CDR2: GTSNPN and SVGIG (reference sequence). This CDR3 contains 12 residues. The V and J ends lost 8 bases and 1 base respectively, with 11 bases between them. The source is an adult with an advanced solid tumor such as melanoma, head and neck, liver or kidney cancer. This material consisted of CD4+ or CD8+ T cells sorted from blood, taken in a trial of the OX40 agonist ivuxolimab. This chain links TRBV30 with TRBJ1-1; D unclear. CDR3: CAGGWANTEAFF. For the CDR3, the DNA is TGTGCCGGTGGGTGGGCGAACACTGAAGCTTTCTTT.